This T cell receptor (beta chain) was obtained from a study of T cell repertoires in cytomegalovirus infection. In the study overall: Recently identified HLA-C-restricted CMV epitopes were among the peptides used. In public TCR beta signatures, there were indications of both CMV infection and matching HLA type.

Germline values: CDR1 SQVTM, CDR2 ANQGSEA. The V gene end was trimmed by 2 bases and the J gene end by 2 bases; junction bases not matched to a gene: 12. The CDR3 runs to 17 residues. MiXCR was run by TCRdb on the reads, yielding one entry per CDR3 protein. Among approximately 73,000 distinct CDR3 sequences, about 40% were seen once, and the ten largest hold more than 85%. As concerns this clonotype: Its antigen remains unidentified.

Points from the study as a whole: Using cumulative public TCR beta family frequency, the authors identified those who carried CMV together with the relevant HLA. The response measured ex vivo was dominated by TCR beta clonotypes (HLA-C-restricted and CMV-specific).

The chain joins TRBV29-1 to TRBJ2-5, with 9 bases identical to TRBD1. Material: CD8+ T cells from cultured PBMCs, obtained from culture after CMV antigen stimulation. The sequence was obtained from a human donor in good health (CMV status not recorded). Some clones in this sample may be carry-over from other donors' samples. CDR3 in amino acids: CSVELGGTGQVQETQYF. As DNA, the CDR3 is TGCAGCGTTGAACTAGGTGGGACAGGGCAGGTACAAGAGACCCAGTACTTC.